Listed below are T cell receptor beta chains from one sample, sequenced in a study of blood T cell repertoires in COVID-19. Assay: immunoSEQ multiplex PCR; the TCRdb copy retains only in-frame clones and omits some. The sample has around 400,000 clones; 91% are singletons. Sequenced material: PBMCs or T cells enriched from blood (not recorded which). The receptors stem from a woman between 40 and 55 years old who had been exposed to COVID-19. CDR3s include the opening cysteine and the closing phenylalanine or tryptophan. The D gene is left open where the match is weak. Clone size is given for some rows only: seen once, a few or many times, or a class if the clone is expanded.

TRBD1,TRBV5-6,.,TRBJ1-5,TGTGCCAGCAGCCCCGGGACAGGGCGTGGGGATCAGCCCCAGCATTTT,CASSPGTGRGDQPQHF
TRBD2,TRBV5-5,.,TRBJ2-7,TGTGCCAGCAGTTCTGGACTAGCGGGGAACTACGAGCAGTACTTC,CASSSGLAGNYEQYF
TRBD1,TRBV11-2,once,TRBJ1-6,TGTGCCAGCAGCCCCGGGACAGGAGTTAATTCACCCCTCCACTTT,CASSPGTGVNSPLHF
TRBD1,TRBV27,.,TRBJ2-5,TGTGCCAGCAGTTGGGGACAGGGCGGGACCCAGTACTTC,CASSWGQGGTQYF
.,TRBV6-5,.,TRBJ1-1,TGTGCCAGCATAAAAACCTACGCAAACACTGAAGCTTTCTTT,CASIKTYANTEAFF
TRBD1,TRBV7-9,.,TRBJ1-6,TGTGCCAGCAGCCAGGGGGCAGGGCGGTCACCCCTCCACTTT,CASSQGAGRSPLHF
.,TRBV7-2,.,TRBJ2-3,TGTGCCAGCAGCTCAAGAGGGAAGGTTCGGACAGATACGCAGTATTTT,CASSSRGKVRTDTQYF
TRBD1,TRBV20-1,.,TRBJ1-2,TGCAGTGCTAGTTCCGGGACAGGCTACTATGGCTACACCTTC,CSASSGTGYYGYTF
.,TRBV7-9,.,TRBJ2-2,TGTGCCAGCAGCCCTAGGTCCACCGGGGAGCTGTTTTTT,CASSPRSTGELFF
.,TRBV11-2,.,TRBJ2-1,TGTGCCAGCAGCTTTAGGGGCAATGAGCAGTTCTTC,CASSFRGNEQFF
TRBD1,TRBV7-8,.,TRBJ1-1,TGTGCCAGCAGCCGCGGCGGGACAGCTGAAGCTTTCTTT,CASSRGGTAEAFF
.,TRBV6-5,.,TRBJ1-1,TGTGCCAGCAGTCCCCCTACCCGAGGCACTGAAGCTTTCTTT,CASSPPTRGTEAFF
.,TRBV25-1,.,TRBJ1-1,TGTGCCAGCAGTGACATGAACAGGAACACTGAAGCTTTCTTT,CASSDMNRNTEAFF
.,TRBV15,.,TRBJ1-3,TGTGCCACCAGCAGAGATAACAGAAGAAACACCATATATTTT,CATSRDNRRNTIYF